This T cell receptor (beta chain) stems from a study of T-cell memory formation after mild COVID-19. Libraries for TCRalpha and TCRbeta carried sample barcodes and unique molecular identifiers via 5'RACE. From the 5' RACE reads, TCRdb called clonotypes with MiXCR, one entry per CDR3 protein. The sample comprises 550,000 to 600,000 distinct CDR3 sequences, approximately 15% of which are singletons, and roughly 7.7% rests with the top ten. The germline V and J ends were trimmed by 7 bases and 7 bases, with 16 bases remaining between them. In germline, CDR1 is MNHNS, CDR2 SASEGT. This CDR3 region has 13 residues.

The chain carries TRBV6-1 and TRBJ1-2, with D possibly matching TRBD1 (6 bases). Sequenced material: PBMCs or a T cell subset sorted from them (not recorded which). The receptor was isolated from an adult woman who had mild COVID-19 (a few samples of this study predate the infection). Cell type and time point are not known. CDR3: CASILGGAGGYTF. CDR3 DNA: TGTGCCAGCATACTTGGGGGGGCGGGTGGCTACACCTTC.